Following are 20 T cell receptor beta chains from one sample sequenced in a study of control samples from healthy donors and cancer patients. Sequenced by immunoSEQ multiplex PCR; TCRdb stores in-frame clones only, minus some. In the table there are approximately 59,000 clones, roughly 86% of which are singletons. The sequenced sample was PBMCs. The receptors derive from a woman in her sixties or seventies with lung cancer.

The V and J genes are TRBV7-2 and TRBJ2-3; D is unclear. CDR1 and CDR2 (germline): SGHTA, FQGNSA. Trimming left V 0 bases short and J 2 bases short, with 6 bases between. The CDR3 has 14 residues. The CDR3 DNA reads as TGTGCCAGCAGCTTAGCCAGAAACACAGATACGCAGTATTTT. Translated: CASSLARNTDTQYF.

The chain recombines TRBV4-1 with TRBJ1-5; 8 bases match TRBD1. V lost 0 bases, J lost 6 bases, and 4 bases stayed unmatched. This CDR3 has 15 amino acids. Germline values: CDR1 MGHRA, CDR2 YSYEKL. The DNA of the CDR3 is TGCGCCAGCAGCCAAGAGACAGGGGTTCCTCAGCCCCAGCATTTT. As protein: CASSQETGVPQPQHF.

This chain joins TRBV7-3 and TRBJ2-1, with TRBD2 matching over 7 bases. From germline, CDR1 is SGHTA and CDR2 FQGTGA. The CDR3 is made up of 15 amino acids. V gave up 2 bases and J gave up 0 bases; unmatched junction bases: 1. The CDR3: CASSLLAASYNEQFF. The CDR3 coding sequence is TGTGCCAGCAGCTTACTAGCGGCCTCCTACAATGAGCAGTTCTTC.

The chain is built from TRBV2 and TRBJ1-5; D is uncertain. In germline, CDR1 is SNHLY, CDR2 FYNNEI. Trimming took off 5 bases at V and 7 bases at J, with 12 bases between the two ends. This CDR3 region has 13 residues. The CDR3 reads CASSRQHGQPQHF. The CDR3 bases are TGTGCCAGCAGTAGACAACACGGGCAGCCCCAGCATTTT.

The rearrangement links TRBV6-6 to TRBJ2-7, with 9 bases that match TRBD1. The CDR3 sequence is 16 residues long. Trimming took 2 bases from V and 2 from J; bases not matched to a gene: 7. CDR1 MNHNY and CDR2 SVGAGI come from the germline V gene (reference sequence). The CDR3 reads CASSYGGQGETYEQYF. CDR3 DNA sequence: TGTGCCAGCAGTTACGGGGGACAGGGTGAAACCTACGAGCAGTACTTC.

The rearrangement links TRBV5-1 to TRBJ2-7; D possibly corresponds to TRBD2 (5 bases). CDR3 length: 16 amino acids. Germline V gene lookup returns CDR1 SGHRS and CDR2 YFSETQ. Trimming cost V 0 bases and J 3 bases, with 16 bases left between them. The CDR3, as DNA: TGCGCCAGCAGCTTGGCAGGCGGCGGGCAGGACTACGAGCAGTACTTC. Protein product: CASSLAGGGQDYEQYF. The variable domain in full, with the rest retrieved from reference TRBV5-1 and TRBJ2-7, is KAGVTQTPRYLIKTRGQQVTLSCSPISGHRSVSWYQQTPGQGLQFLFEYFSETQRNKGNFPGRFSGRQFSNSRSEMNVSTLELGDSALYLCASSLAGGGQDYEQYFGPGTRLTVT.

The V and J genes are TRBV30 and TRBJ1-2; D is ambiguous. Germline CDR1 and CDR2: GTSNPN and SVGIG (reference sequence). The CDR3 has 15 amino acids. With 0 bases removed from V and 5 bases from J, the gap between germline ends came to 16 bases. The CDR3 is CAWSVRLRQNYGYTF. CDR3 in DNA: TGTGCCTGGAGTGTACGTCTCAGGCAAAATTATGGCTACACCTTC.

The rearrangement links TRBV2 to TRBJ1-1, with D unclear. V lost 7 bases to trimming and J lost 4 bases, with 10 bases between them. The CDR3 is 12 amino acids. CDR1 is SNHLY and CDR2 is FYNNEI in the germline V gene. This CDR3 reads CASNLGSTEAFF. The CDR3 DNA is TGTGCCAGCAACCTAGGGAGCACTGAAGCTTTCTTT.

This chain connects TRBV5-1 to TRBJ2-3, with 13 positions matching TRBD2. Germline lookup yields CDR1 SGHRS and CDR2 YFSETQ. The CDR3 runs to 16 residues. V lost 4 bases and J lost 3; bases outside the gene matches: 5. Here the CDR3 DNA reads TGCGCCAGCAGCGCCCAGGGACTAGCGGGGACAGATACGCAGTATTTT. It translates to CASSAQGLAGTDTQYF.

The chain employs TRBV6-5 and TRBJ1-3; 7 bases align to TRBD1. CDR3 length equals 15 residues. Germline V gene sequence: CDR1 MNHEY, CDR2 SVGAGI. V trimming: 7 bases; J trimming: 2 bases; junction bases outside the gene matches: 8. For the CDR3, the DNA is TGTGCCAGCACCAAAACCCAGGGGGCTGGAAACACCATATATTTT. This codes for CASTKTQGAGNTIYF.

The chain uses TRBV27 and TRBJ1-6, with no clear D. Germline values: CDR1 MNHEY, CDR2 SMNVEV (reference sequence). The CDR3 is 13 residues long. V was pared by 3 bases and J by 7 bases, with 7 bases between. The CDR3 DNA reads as TGTGCCAGCAGTTTTGTGTGGAATTCACCCCTCCACTTT. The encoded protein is CASSFVWNSPLHF.

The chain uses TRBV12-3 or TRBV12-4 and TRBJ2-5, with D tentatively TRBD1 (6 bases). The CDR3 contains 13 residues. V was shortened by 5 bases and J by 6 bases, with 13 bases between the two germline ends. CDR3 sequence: CASSPGQDKTQYF. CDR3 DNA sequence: TGTGCCAGCAGTCCGGGACAAGACAAGACCCAGTACTTC.

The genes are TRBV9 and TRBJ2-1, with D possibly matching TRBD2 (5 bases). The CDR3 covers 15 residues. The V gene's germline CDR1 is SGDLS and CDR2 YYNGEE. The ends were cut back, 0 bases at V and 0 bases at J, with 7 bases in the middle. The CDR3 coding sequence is TGTGCCAGCAGCGTAGTCGGGAACTCCTACAATGAGCAGTTCTTC. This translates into CASSVVGNSYNEQFF.

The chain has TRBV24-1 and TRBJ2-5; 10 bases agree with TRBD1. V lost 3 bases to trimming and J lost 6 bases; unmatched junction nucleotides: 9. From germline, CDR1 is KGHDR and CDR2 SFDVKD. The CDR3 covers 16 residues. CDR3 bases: TGTGCCACCAGTGATACGTACCGGGACAGGGGACAGACCCAGTACTTC. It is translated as CATSDTYRDRGQTQYF.

For the CDR3, the DNA is TGTGCCAGCAGTCGGAACACAGGCGTCACTAATGAAAAACTGTTTTTT. It yields the protein CASSRNTGVTNEKLFF. The chain combines TRBV28 with TRBJ1-4; the D gene is possibly TRBD1 (5 bases). The CDR3 totals 16 residues. V was trimmed by 5 bases and J by 2 bases, leaving 15 bases between them. The germline gives CDR1 MDHEN, CDR2 SYDVKM.

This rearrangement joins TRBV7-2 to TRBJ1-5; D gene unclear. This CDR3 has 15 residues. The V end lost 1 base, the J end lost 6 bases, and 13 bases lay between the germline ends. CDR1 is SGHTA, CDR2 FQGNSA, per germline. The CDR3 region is CASSLVIMQAQPQHF. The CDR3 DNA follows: TGTGCCAGCAGCTTAGTCATCATGCAGGCTCAGCCCCAGCATTTT.

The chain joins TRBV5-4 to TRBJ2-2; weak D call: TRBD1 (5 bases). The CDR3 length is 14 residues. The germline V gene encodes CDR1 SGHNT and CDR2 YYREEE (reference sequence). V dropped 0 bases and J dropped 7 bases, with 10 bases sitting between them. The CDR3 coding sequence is TGTGCCAGCAGCTTGGACCAGGGCTACGGGGAGCTGTTTTTT. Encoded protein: CASSLDQGYGELFF. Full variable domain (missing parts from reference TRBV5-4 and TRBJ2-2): ETGVTQSPTHLIKTRGQQVTLRCSSQSGHNTVSWYQQALGQGPQFIFQYYREEENGRGNFPPRFSGLQFPNYSSELNVNALELDDSALYLCASSLDQGYGELFFGEGSRLTVL.

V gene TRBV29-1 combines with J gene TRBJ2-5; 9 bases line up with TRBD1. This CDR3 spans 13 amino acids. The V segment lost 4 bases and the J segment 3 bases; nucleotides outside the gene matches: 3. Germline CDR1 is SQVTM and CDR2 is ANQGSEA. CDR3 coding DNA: TGCAGCGTTGGACGGACAGGGGAAGAGACCCAGTACTTC. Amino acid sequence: CSVGRTGEETQYF.

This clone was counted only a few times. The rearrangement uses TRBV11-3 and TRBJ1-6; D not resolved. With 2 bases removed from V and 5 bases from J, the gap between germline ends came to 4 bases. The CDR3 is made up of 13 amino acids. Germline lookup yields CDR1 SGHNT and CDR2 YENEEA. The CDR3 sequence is CASSLNNNSPLHF. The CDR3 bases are TGTGCCAGCAGCTTAAATAATAATTCACCCCTCCACTTT.

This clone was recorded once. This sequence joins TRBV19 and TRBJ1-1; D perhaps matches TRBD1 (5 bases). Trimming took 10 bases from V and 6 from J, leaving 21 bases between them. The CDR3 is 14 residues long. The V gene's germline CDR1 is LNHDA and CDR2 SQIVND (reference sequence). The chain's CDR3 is CATRDGGGIAEAFF. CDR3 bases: TGTGCCACCCGTGACGGGGGAGGGATCGCTGAAGCTTTCTTT. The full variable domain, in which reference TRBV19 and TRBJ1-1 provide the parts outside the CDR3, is DGGITQSPKYLFRKEGQNVTLSCEQNLNHDAMYWYRQDPGQGLRLIYYSQIVNDFQKGDIAEGYSVSREKKESFPLTVTSAQKNPTAFYLCATRDGGGIAEAFFGQGTRLTVV.